A single sample is the source of the 17 T cell receptor beta chains below, sequenced in a study of Ad26.COV2.S vaccination and SARS-CoV-2 variants. The treatment here: some 19 received Ad26.COV2.S at low or high dose, single or two shots; 5 received placebo; per-sample allocation not given. Sampling occurred on day 63 after the first vaccine or placebo injection. This table comes from immunoSEQ multiplex PCR, and its TCRdb copy is limited to in-frame clones, with some not included. The table records 350,000 to 500,000 clones, 85% to 90% of them present only once. The material was peripheral blood, obtained in a trial of Ad26.COV2.S vaccine versus placebo. All receptors derive from a person aged 18-65 years who received the Ad26.COV2.S COVID-19 vaccine or a placebo.

This clone was picked up one time. V is TRBV21-1 and J is TRBJ2-6; the tabulated D call, TRBD1, remains unverified against the DNA. TRBV21-1 is given as a pseudogene. This CDR3 comprises 18 residues. Written as DNA, the CDR3 is TGTGCCAGCACCTCTACCCTGGACACCAGAACTGGGGCCAACGTCCTGACTTTC. As protein: CASTSTLDTRTGANVLTF.

The chain recombines TRBV7-2 with TRBJ2-3; D may be TRBD2 (6 bases). This CDR3 is 14 amino acids long. Trimming removed 8 bases at V and 2 bases at J, with 14 bases between. Germline V CDR1 and CDR2: SGHTA, FQGNSA. The CDR3 loop is CASSGGPYTDTQYF. The CDR3 DNA reads TGTGCCAGCTCCGGGGGACCTTACACAGATACGCAGTATTTT. Looking up the rest from reference TRBV7-2 and TRBJ2-3 gives the full variable domain: GAGVSQSPSNKVTEKGKDVELRCDPISGHTALYWYRQSLGQGLEFLIYFQGNSAPDKSGLPSDRFSAERTGGSVSTLTIQRTQQEDSAVYLCASSGGPYTDTQYFGPGTRLTVL.

The V and J genes are TRBV7-2 and TRBJ1-2; D might be TRBD1 (5 bases). Germline V gene sequence: CDR1 SGHTA, CDR2 FQGNSA. V lost 5 bases, J lost 1 base, and 14 bases lay in between. The CDR3 spans 15 residues. The CDR3 DNA sequence: TGTGCCAGCAGCGTTACCGGGACGAATAACTATGGCTACACCTTC. It yields the protein CASSVTGTNNYGYTF.

V is TRBV5-5 and J is TRBJ1-2, with TRBD1 matching over 7 bases. The V gene's germline CDR1 is SGHKS and CDR2 YYEKEE (reference sequence). With V trimmed by 2 bases and J by 5 bases, 9 bases remained unmatched. The CDR3 loop spans 15 amino acids. The CDR3 DNA sequence: TGTGCCAGCAGCTTCGGGTGGGGACAGACGTATGGCTACACCTTC. Its protein is CASSFGWGQTYGYTF. The complete variable domain, with remaining parts taken from reference TRBV5-5 and TRBJ1-2, reads DAGVTQSPTHLIKTRGQQVTLRCSPISGHKSVSWYQQVLGQGPQFIFQYYEKEERGRGNFPDRFSARQFPNYSSELNVNALLLGDSALYLCASSFGWGQTYGYTFGSGTRLTVV.

V usage is TRBV18 and J usage is TRBJ1-6, with 7 bases fitting TRBD1. The length of the CDR3 is 16 residues. From germline, CDR1 is KGHSH and CDR2 LQKENI. V shed 2 bases, J shed 11 bases, and the junction held 12 bases outside the gene matches. The CDR3 is CASSPGRGGELAPLHF. CDR3 DNA: TGTGCCAGCTCACCAGGCAGGGGGGGAGAATTGGCACCCCTCCACTTT.

This chain joins TRBV11-2 and TRBJ2-7; D perhaps matches TRBD2 (5 bases). Trimming removed 1 base at V and 4 bases at J, with 11 bases between. CDR3 size: 14 residues. Germline values: CDR1 SGHAT, CDR2 FQNNGV. CDR3 nucleotide sequence: TGTGCCAGCAGCTTAGGGAGTCGAGGGTACGAGCAGTACTTC. This translates into CASSLGSRGYEQYF.

In regard to this clone: In the same sample, other DNA sequences code for this CDR3. The chain recombines TRBV27 with TRBJ1-5; weak D call: TRBD1 (5 bases). The CDR3 is 14 amino acids. Germline loops: CDR1 MNHEY, CDR2 SMNVEV (reference sequence). Trimming shortened V by 2 bases and J by 0 bases, and 5 bases separated the two germline ends. The CDR3 DNA sequence: TGTGCCAGCAGTTTACAGGGTAGCAATCAGCCCCAGCATTTT. Residues: CASSLQGSNQPQHF.

V gene TRBV5-4 combines with J gene TRBJ2-7; 12 positions match TRBD2. Germline V lookup: CDR1 SGHNT, CDR2 YYREEE (reference sequence). The CDR3 runs 14 residues. With 4 bases clipped from V and 2 bases from J, the junction kept 1 base outside the gene matches. This CDR3 reads CASSLAGGPYEQYF. As DNA, the CDR3 is TGTGCCAGCAGCCTAGCGGGGGGGCCCTACGAGCAGTACTTC.

The table lists this clone with a few counts. The V and J genes are TRBV28 and TRBJ2-7; D remains ambiguous. This CDR3 is 14 amino acids long. The germline CDR1 and CDR2 sequences are MDHEN and SYDVKM. Trimming left V 6 bases short and J 1 base short, with 13 bases between. CDR3 in amino acids: CASRWQPRSYEQYF. The CDR3 DNA reads as TGTGCCAGCAGGTGGCAGCCTCGTTCCTACGAGCAGTACTTC.

This clone was observed a single time. The CDR3 sequence is CASSVGVDSNQPQHF. The CDR3 bases are TGTGCCAGCAGCGTAGGAGTAGACAGCAATCAGCCCCAGCATTTT. The chain combines TRBV9 with TRBJ1-5; D remains ambiguous. This CDR3 is 15 amino acids long. CDR1 SGDLS and CDR2 YYNGEE come from the germline V gene. Trimming cost V 0 bases and J 1 base, with 8 bases left between them. The full variable domain, in which reference TRBV9 and TRBJ1-5 provide the parts outside the CDR3, is DSGVTQTPKHLITATGQRVTLRCSPRSGDLSVYWYQQSLDQGLQFLIQYYNGEERAKGNILERFSAQQFPDLHSELNLSSLELGDSALYFCASSVGVDSNQPQHFGDGTRLSIL.

The rearrangement uses TRBV18 and TRBJ2-7; 7 nucleotides match TRBD1. Germline assignment: CDR1 KGHSH and CDR2 LQKENI. There are 15 residues in the CDR3. J was trimmed by 3 bases and V by 2 bases; bases with no gene match: 7. CDR3 coding DNA: TGTGCCAGCTCACCATCCGGGACAGCGCACTACGAGCAGTACTTC. Its protein product is CASSPSGTAHYEQYF. The full variable domain, rest sourced from reference TRBV18 and TRBJ2-7, is NAGVMQNPRHLVRRRGQEARLRCSPMKGHSHVYWYRQLPEEGLKFMVYLQKENIIDESGMPKERFSAEFPKEGPSILRIQQVVRGDSAAYFCASSPSGTAHYEQYFGPGTRLTVT.

V gene TRBV14 combines with J gene TRBJ2-3; possible D gene TRBD2, 6 bases. The germline V gene encodes CDR1 SGHDN and CDR2 FVKESK. The CDR3 is 15 amino acids. Deletions cut 2 bases from V and 5 bases from J, with 14 bases between. CDR3 sequence reads: CASSQWFGGGDTQYF. CDR3 sequence (DNA): TGTGCCAGCAGCCAATGGTTCGGGGGTGGAGATACGCAGTATTTT.

Only one count was recorded for this clone. This chain uses TRBV7-9 with TRBJ2-3; TRBD2 aligns across 14 bases. The CDR3 has 17 residues. J was trimmed by 8 bases and V by 4 bases; bases with no gene match: 11. Germline CDR1 SEHNR, CDR2 FQNEAQ (reference sequence). The DNA for the CDR3 is TGTGCCAGCAGCTCTACGGGACTAGCGGGGGAATTGAGTACGCAGTATTTT. Protein: CASSSTGLAGELSTQYF.

The chain employs TRBV7-2 and TRBJ2-5; D ambiguous. Germline CDR1 is SGHTA and CDR2 is FQGNSA. The CDR3 extends over 15 amino acids. V was clipped by 0 bases and J by 5 bases, with 13 bases between them. The CDR3 reads CASSLAVGIGETQYF. CDR3 in DNA: TGTGCCAGCAGCTTAGCGGTAGGGATCGGGGAGACCCAGTACTTC. The complete variable domain, with remaining parts taken from reference TRBV7-2 and TRBJ2-5, reads GAGVSQSPSNKVTEKGKDVELRCDPISGHTALYWYRQSLGQGLEFLIYFQGNSAPDKSGLPSDRFSAERTGGSVSTLTIQRTQQEDSAVYLCASSLAVGIGETQYFGPGTRLLVL.

This clone was recorded only once. The J gene is TRBJ1-2, the V gene TRBV28, with 9 nucleotides matching TRBD1. Germline loops: CDR1 MDHEN, CDR2 SYDVKM. The V gene end was trimmed by 5 bases and the J gene end by 4 bases; junction bases not matched to a gene: 8. The CDR3 runs to 15 residues. CDR3 sequence (DNA): TGTGCCAGCAGTCCACCGGGACAGGGCACCTATGGCTACACCTTC. It yields the protein CASSPPGQGTYGYTF.

V is TRBV19 and J is TRBJ1-1; no reliable D call. CDR3 length: 14 amino acids. Trimming pared 0 bases from V and 7 bases from J, leaving 12 bases between. Germline V gene lookup returns CDR1 LNHDA and CDR2 SQIVND (reference sequence). The CDR3 nucleotides are TGTGCCAGTAGTATAGAACCAGGCAGTTATGAAGCTTTCTTT. The encoded protein is CASSIEPGSYEAFF.

This chain joins TRBV3-1 (or the pseudogene TRBV3-2) and TRBJ2-6; TRBD1 agrees at 9 bases. The CDR3 is 17 residues long. The junction had 3 bases not matched to a gene; V was cut back by 0 bases and J by 3 bases. Germline assignment: CDR1 LGHDT and CDR2 YNNKEL (reference sequence). CDR3 sequence reads: CASSQEGTGRGANVLTF. CDR3 in DNA: TGTGCCAGCAGCCAAGAGGGGACAGGGCGTGGGGCCAACGTCCTGACTTTC.